These 22 T cell receptor beta chains share one sample of origin, sequenced in a study of spatial heterogeneity in lung cancer. TCRdb processed the 5' RACE reads anew with MiXCR; each CDR3 protein has one entry. The table includes about 75,000 distinct CDR3 sequences, roughly 15% detected once. Described time point: sample taken at primary tumor resection. Sequencing of whole RNA from tumor, nontumor lung or frozen PBMC involved no sorting. This specimen consisted of PBMCs, obtained at surgery. The receptors derive from a male donor with early-stage non-small cell lung cancer.

There are many counts of this clonotype. The chain recombines TRBV9 with TRBJ2-7; no definite D call. Germline V gene sequence: CDR1 SGDLS, CDR2 YYNGEE. The V end was cut by 0 bases, the J end by 6 bases, with 10 bases between. CDR3 length: 13 residues. The CDR3 loop is CASSVATNTEQYF. CDR3 in DNA: TGTGCCAGCAGCGTAGCTACGAACACCGAGCAGTACTTC.

This clonotype was counted many times. The chain links TRBV10-3 to TRBJ2-3, with no clear D. V was cut by 2 bases and J by 2 bases, with 5 bases left in between. Looked up from germline, CDR1 is ENHRY and CDR2 is SYGVKD. The CDR3 consists of 13 residues. The CDR3 loop reads CAISEQDTDTQYF. The CDR3 DNA reads TGTGCCATCAGTGAGCAGGACACAGATACGCAGTATTTT.

This chain joins TRBV12-3 or TRBV12-4 and TRBJ1-1, with D unclear. V was clipped by 3 bases and J by 5 bases, with 13 bases between them. The CDR3 contains 14 residues. CDR3 loop: CASSFGVRRTEAFF. DNA for the CDR3: TGTGCCAGCAGTTTCGGGGTGAGGAGGACTGAAGCTTTCTTT.

The chain joins TRBV18 to TRBJ1-5; possibly TRBD1 for D (5 bases). Trimming cost V 2 bases and J 6 bases, with 8 bases left between them. Germline V gives CDR1 KGHSH, CDR2 LQKENI. This CDR3 has 13 residues. CDR3: CASSPAGPQPQHF. The CDR3 DNA follows: TGTGCCAGCTCACCAGCGGGGCCTCAGCCCCAGCATTTT. Using reference TRBV18 and TRBJ1-5 for the parts outside the CDR3, the full variable domain is NAGVMQNPRHLVRRRGQEARLRCSPMKGHSHVYWYRQLPEEGLKFMVYLQKENIIDESGMPKERFSAEFPKEGPSILRIQQVVRGDSAAYFCASSPAGPQPQHFGDGTRLSIL.

This clonotype was seen more than once but under ten times. J is TRBJ1-1 and V is TRBV18; tentatively, D is TRBD1 (6 bases). The germline CDR1 and CDR2 sequences are KGHSH and LQKENI. The CDR3 runs 14 residues. The V end lost 6 bases, the J end lost 0 bases, and 11 bases lay between the germline ends. This CDR3 reads CASSRDTLNTEAFF. CDR3 nucleotide sequence: TGTGCCAGCTCGAGGGACACCTTGAACACTGAAGCTTTCTTT.

In this sample, this clonotype turned up many times. This chain links TRBV24-1 with TRBJ2-5, with 11 nucleotides matching TRBD2. Germline V lookup: CDR1 KGHDR, CDR2 SFDVKD. This CDR3 contains 15 residues. The J segment lost 4 bases and the V segment lost 1 base, leaving 1 base of the junction unmatched. The CDR3 nucleotides read TGTGCCACCAGTGATTTAACTAGCGGGAGAGAGACCCAGTACTTC. As protein: CATSDLTSGRETQYF.

This clonotype has at least ten counts. The chain is built from TRBV7-2 and TRBJ2-3; D unclear. Germline V lookup: CDR1 SGHTA, CDR2 FQGNSA. The CDR3 is made up of 14 amino acids. Trimming took off 7 bases at V and 0 bases at J, with 11 bases between the two ends. Here the CDR3 DNA reads TGTGCCAGCACAAGACCGATCAGCACAGATACGCAGTATTTT. This sequence encodes CASTRPISTDTQYF. The full variable domain, its missing parts supplied by reference TRBV7-2 and TRBJ2-3, is GAGVSQSPSNKVTEKGKDVELRCDPISGHTALYWYRQSLGQGLEFLIYFQGNSAPDKSGLPSDRFSAERTGGSVSTLTIQRTQQEDSAVYLCASTRPISTDTQYFGPGTRLTVL.

This clonotype has ten or more counts. This chain uses TRBV5-1 with TRBJ2-5, with a weak D call TRBD2 (6 bases). The germline V gene encodes CDR1 SGHRS and CDR2 YFSETQ. V was shortened by 0 bases and J by 5 bases, with 17 bases between the two germline ends. This CDR3 is 16 amino acids long. The CDR3 here is CASSLGPGEVYETQYF. In DNA form, the CDR3 reads TGCGCCAGCAGCTTGGGTCCGGGGGAGGTATATGAGACCCAGTACTTC. The full variable domain, rest sourced from reference TRBV5-1 and TRBJ2-5, is KAGVTQTPRYLIKTRGQQVTLSCSPISGHRSVSWYQQTPGQGLQFLFEYFSETQRNKGNFPGRFSGRQFSNSRSEMNVSTLELGDSALYLCASSLGPGEVYETQYFGPGTRLLVL.

The sample holds a few counts of this clonotype. The rearrangement links TRBV6-2 or TRBV6-3 to TRBJ2-1; D uncertain. The germline V gene encodes CDR1 MNHEY and CDR2 SVGEGT. The CDR3 consists of 15 residues. V was pared by 2 bases and J by 4 bases, with 12 bases between. In DNA form, the CDR3 reads TGTGCCAGCAGTTACGGGCAGGCCGTTTACAATGAGCAGTTCTTC. This encodes CASSYGQAVYNEQFF.

The V gene is TRBV20-1, the J gene TRBJ2-1; the D is unclear. Germline V gene data show CDR1 as DFQATT and CDR2 as SNEGSKA (reference sequence). Deletions cut 1 base from V and 0 bases from J, with 10 bases between. This CDR3 spans 15 amino acids. The CDR3 is CSARADLSSYNEQFF. In DNA form, the CDR3 reads TGCAGTGCTAGAGCGGACCTGAGCTCCTACAATGAGCAGTTCTTC.

This clonotype was recorded a few times. The CDR3 region is CASSELVTLGELFF. The CDR3 DNA follows: TGTGCCAGCAGTGAATTGGTAACTTTAGGGGAGCTGTTTTTT. The rearrangement joins TRBV2 to TRBJ2-2, with D unresolved. The V gene's germline CDR1 is SNHLY and CDR2 FYNNEI. V gave up 2 bases and J gave up 8 bases, with 12 bases separating them. The CDR3 covers 14 residues.

The chain is built from TRBV5-1 and TRBJ2-7, with D perhaps TRBD2 (6 bases). Germline V CDR1 and CDR2: SGHRS, YFSETQ. Trimming took 4 bases from V and 0 from J, leaving 11 bases between them. CDR3 length: 14 amino acids. As DNA, the CDR3 is TGCGCCAGCAGCACCTCTAGCGACTCCTACGAGCAGTACTTC. Translated, it gives CASSTSSDSYEQYF.

This clonotype was found many times. The chain has TRBV2 and TRBJ2-1; D is undetermined. With 7 bases removed from V and 12 bases from J, the gap between germline ends came to 7 bases. The CDR3 contains 9 residues. The germline V gene encodes CDR1 SNHLY and CDR2 FYNNEI. CDR3 sequence: CASMGGQFF. The CDR3 region has the DNA TGTGCCAGCATGGGCGGGCAGTTCTTC.

The chain combines TRBV5-1 with TRBJ2-7; perhaps TRBD1 as D (5 bases). The CDR3 is 14 amino acids. Germline V gene sequence: CDR1 SGHRS, CDR2 YFSETQ. V lost 0 bases and J lost 2, with 9 bases in between. CDR3 coding DNA: TGCGCCAGCAGCTTGGAACGACAGCCCTACGAGCAGTACTTC. It yields the protein CASSLERQPYEQYF. The entire variable domain, with the rest obtained from reference TRBV5-1 and TRBJ2-7, is as follows: KAGVTQTPRYLIKTRGQQVTLSCSPISGHRSVSWYQQTPGQGLQFLFEYFSETQRNKGNFPGRFSGRQFSNSRSEMNVSTLELGDSALYLCASSLERQPYEQYFGPGTRLTVT.

This clonotype was observed at least ten times. The V and J genes are TRBV12-5 and TRBJ2-1, with 8 bases lining up with TRBD1. Losses at the gene ends were 1 base for V and 2 bases for J; bases not matched to a gene: 4. This CDR3 is built from 16 residues. Germline V gene sequence: CDR1 LGHNT, CDR2 FRNRAP. CDR3 in DNA: TGTGCTAGTGGTTTGGCAGGACAGGGAGCCTACAATGAGCAGTTCTTC. Translated, it gives CASGLAGQGAYNEQFF. The full variable domain, with the rest looked up from reference TRBV12-5 and TRBJ2-1, is DARVTQTPRHKVTEMGQEVTMRCQPILGHNTVFWYRQTMMQGLELLAYFRNRAPLDDSGMPKDRFSAEMPDATLATLKIQPSEPRDSAVYFCASGLAGQGAYNEQFFGPGTRLTVL.

This clonotype was seen ten or more times. The genes are TRBV29-1 and TRBJ2-1; 7 bases agree with TRBD1. After removal of 7 bases from V and 0 bases from J, the junction contained 3 bases not matched to a gene. The CDR3 length is 13 residues. Germline V gene data show CDR1 as SQVTM and CDR2 as ANQGSEA. CDR3 DNA sequence: TGCAGCGGGGACAGCCACTCCTACAATGAGCAGTTCTTC. Amino acid sequence: CSGDSHSYNEQFF.

The V call is TRBV30, the J call TRBJ1-1; D not resolved. Between the trimmed V and J ends, which lost 0 bases and 7 bases, there was a span of 6 bases. This CDR3 has 11 amino acids. CDR1 is GTSNPN and CDR2 is SVGIG in the germline V gene (reference sequence). As DNA, the CDR3 is TGTGCCTGGAGTGTACGAGATGAAGCTTTCTTT. The encoded protein is CAWSVRDEAFF.

This clonotype has at least ten counts. The rearrangement joins TRBV5-1 to TRBJ2-1; 9 nucleotides match TRBD1. V dropped 4 bases and J dropped 11; count of bases not matched to a gene: 7. Germline loops: CDR1 SGHRS, CDR2 YFSETQ. This CDR3 region has 13 residues. The DNA for the CDR3 is TGCGCCAGCAGCCCAAGGGACAGGGAAAAGCAGTTCTTC. Translation: CASSPRDREKQFF.

This clonotype was recorded many times. The chain has TRBV5-1 and TRBJ2-7; TRBD1 or TRBD2 may be the D gene (5 bases each). The V gene's germline CDR1 is SGHRS and CDR2 YFSETQ. This CDR3 has 14 residues. V was clipped by 0 bases and J by 6 bases, with 13 bases between them. CDR3 amino acids: CASSLEATGREQYF. Here the CDR3 DNA reads TGCGCCAGCAGCTTGGAAGCCACGGGACGCGAGCAGTACTTC.

The chain employs TRBV20-1 and TRBJ2-1; 9 nucleotides align to TRBD2. This CDR3 has 14 amino acids. V was clipped by 3 bases and J by 2 bases; unmatched bases: 2. CDR1 is DFQATT and CDR2 is SNEGSKA in the germline V gene (reference sequence). The DNA of the CDR3 is TGCAGTGCTAGGCGCGGGAGGGCCTACAATGAGCAGTTCTTC. It is translated as CSARRGRAYNEQFF.

In this sample, this clonotype turned up many times. The chain links TRBV18 to TRBJ2-2; D not resolved. The CDR3 consists of 14 residues. The germline V gene has CDR1 KGHSH and CDR2 LQKENI. V shed 3 bases and J shed 1 base, with 6 bases lying between them. The CDR3 nucleotides are TGTGCCAGCTCACCGAGCAAGAACACCGGGGAGCTGTTTTTT. As protein: CASSPSKNTGELFF.

V and J are TRBV5-1 and TRBJ2-3; D is ambiguous. The CDR3 runs to 14 residues. The V end was cut by 2 bases, the J end by 3 bases, with 10 bases between. Germline V gene sequence: CDR1 SGHRS, CDR2 YFSETQ. This CDR3 is CASSFPEGTDTQYF. The CDR3 DNA follows: TGCGCCAGCAGCTTCCCCGAAGGGACAGATACGCAGTATTTT. Based on the CDR3 plus reference TRBV5-1 and TRBJ2-3, the full variable domain is KAGVTQTPRYLIKTRGQQVTLSCSPISGHRSVSWYQQTPGQGLQFLFEYFSETQRNKGNFPGRFSGRQFSNSRSEMNVSTLELGDSALYLCASSFPEGTDTQYFGPGTRLTVL.